These 28 T cell receptor beta chains were all obtained from the same sample, sequenced in a study of blood T cells in healthy people across ages. Alongside a J-beta primer mix, a sample-barcoded 5' primer served in a second PCR lasting about 6 to 12 cycles. Via MiXCR, TCRdb re-called the 5' RACE reads, giving one row per CDR3 protein. The sample carries approximately 1.5 million distinct CDR3 sequences, roughly 32% recorded once. Specimen: blood. The receptor set was obtained from a woman in her 30s in good health.

V is TRBV4-1 and J is TRBJ1-1; 10 nucleotides agree with TRBD1. CDR3 length: 16 amino acids. Germline lookup yields CDR1 MGHRA and CDR2 YSYEKL. Trimming at V came to 5 bases and at J to 3 bases, leaving 9 bases not matched to a gene. The CDR3 DNA follows: TGCGCCAGCAGCTACGGGACAGGGGAGGCGGACACTGAAGCTTTCTTT. Amino acids: CASSYGTGEADTEAFF.

This clonotype was detected a few times. The chain combines TRBV12-3 or TRBV12-4 with TRBJ2-7, with a weak D call TRBD2 (6 bases). The V end lost 5 bases, the J end lost 12 bases, and 17 bases lay between the germline ends. The CDR3 extends over 12 amino acids. The chain's CDR3 is CASSDGGNAWYF. The CDR3, as DNA: TGTGCCAGCAGTGATGGCGGGAACGCATGGTACTTC.

V and J are TRBV15 and TRBJ2-5, with D unclear. Germline loops: CDR1 LNHNV, CDR2 YYDKDF (reference sequence). V lost 1 base to trimming and J lost 3 bases, with 15 bases between them. This CDR3 contains 16 residues. CDR3 coding DNA: TGTGCCACCAGCAGAGGGGCTTTGGTGGTGGAAGAGACCCAGTACTTC. Translated: CATSRGALVVEETQYF.

The J gene is TRBJ2-1, the V gene TRBV11-1; D uncertain. Germline V gives CDR1 SGHAT, CDR2 FQDESV (reference sequence). The length of the CDR3 is 13 residues. The germline V and J ends were trimmed by 1 base and 9 bases, with 10 bases remaining between them. DNA for the CDR3: TGTGCCAGCAGCTTAGTGGGATACGGTGAGCAGTTCTTC. As protein: CASSLVGYGEQFF.

The chain carries TRBV15 and TRBJ1-5; D perhaps matches TRBD1 (5 bases). The CDR3 runs to 17 residues. The V end lost 5 bases, the J end lost 7 bases, and 24 bases lay between the germline ends. From germline, CDR1 is LNHNV and CDR2 YYDKDF (reference sequence). CDR3 sequence reads: CATSPRGSRVWGQPQHF. CDR3 bases: TGTGCCACCAGCCCCCGCGGTAGTCGGGTTTGGGGCCAGCCCCAGCATTTT.

Notes on this clonotype: Its ends do not fully match the called genes, so a read error is possible. The V call is TRBV20-1, the J call TRBJ1-1; no firm D call. The CDR3 is 12 amino acids. Germline loops: CDR1 DFQATT, CDR2 SNEGSKA (reference sequence). The CDR3 DNA is TGCAGTGCCACCCAGGACGCGCCTGATGCTTTCTTT. This translates into CSATQDAPDAFF.

The V call is TRBV12-3 or TRBV12-4, the J call TRBJ1-2; 9 positions agree with TRBD1. CDR3 length: 14 amino acids. The junction had 7 bases not matched to a gene; V was cut back by 3 bases and J by 8 bases. The CDR3 sequence: CASSFRGQGSGYTF. In nucleotides, the CDR3 is TGTGCCAGCAGTTTTAGGGGACAGGGCTCGGGCTACACCTTC.

This clonotype was seen a handful of times. The rearrangement links TRBV20-1 to TRBJ1-1; the D gene is possibly TRBD1 (6 bases). Trimming pared 1 base from V and 1 base from J, leaving 19 bases between. Germline V gives CDR1 DFQATT, CDR2 SNEGSKA (reference sequence). CDR3 size: 17 residues. CDR3 DNA: TGCAGTGCTAGAGTCATCGTCGGGGGGCGAAAGAACACTGAAGCTTTCTTT. Translation: CSARVIVGGRKNTEAFF.

This clonotype was recorded a few times. The V gene is TRBV5-5, the J gene TRBJ2-3, with D possibly being TRBD2 (5 bases). Germline CDR1 and CDR2: SGHKS and YYEKEE (reference sequence). The CDR3 runs 15 residues. V lost 2 bases and J 6 bases, leaving 16 bases between the germline ends. The CDR3 spells CASSFGFGVADTQYF. CDR3 sequence (DNA): TGTGCCAGCAGCTTTGGCTTCGGGGTTGCTGATACGCAGTATTTT.

The genes are TRBV3-1 and TRBJ2-7; D may be TRBD1 or TRBD2 (5 bases each). The V end was cut by 0 bases, the J end by 12 bases, with 12 bases between. From germline, CDR1 is LGHDT and CDR2 YNNKEL (reference sequence). This CDR3 contains 12 residues. This CDR3 is CASSQETGPRYF. The CDR3 DNA follows: TGTGCCAGCAGCCAAGAGACGGGGCCAAGGTACTTC.

The chain uses TRBV10-2 and TRBJ1-2; D gene uncertain. V was pared by 2 bases and J by 2 bases, with 9 bases between. CDR3 length equals 14 residues. Germline V gives CDR1 WSHSY, CDR2 SAAADI. The CDR3 is CASSEKSLNYGYTF. The DNA for the CDR3 is TGCGCCAGCAGTGAGAAGTCCCTAAACTATGGCTACACCTTC.

This rearrangement joins TRBV4-1 to TRBJ1-2; no definite D call. Deletions cut 4 bases from V and 2 bases from J, with 14 bases between. Germline lookup yields CDR1 MGHRA and CDR2 YSYEKL. The CDR3 extends over 15 amino acids. For the CDR3, the DNA is TGCGCCAGCAGCCTTGGAATGGTAGTGAACTATGGCTACACCTTC. Translated, it gives CASSLGMVVNYGYTF.

The chain recombines TRBV5-1 with TRBJ2-7; tentative D call: TRBD2 (7 bases). The V and J ends lost 4 bases and 4 bases respectively, with 18 bases between them. The CDR3 runs to 15 residues. Per germline, CDR1 SGHRS and CDR2 YFSETQ. The CDR3 DNA is TGCGCCAGCAGCCAGGGGAGGGTCCTGGGATACGAGCAGTACTTC. Translating it yields CASSQGRVLGYEQYF.

This clonotype came up a few times. The gene calls are TRBV7-2 and TRBJ2-1; D might be TRBD2 (5 bases). The V gene lost 1 base and the J gene lost 9 bases, with 10 bases spanning the gap. This CDR3 is built from 13 residues. Germline-derived CDR1 and CDR2 are SGHTA and FQGNSA. CDR3: CASSLEGLGEQFF. The CDR3 DNA follows: TGTGCCAGCAGCTTAGAAGGACTGGGTGAGCAGTTCTTC.

This clonotype turned up a few times. This chain joins TRBV6-5 and TRBJ2-7, with 8 bases lining up with TRBD2. Germline V gene sequence: CDR1 MNHEY, CDR2 SVGAGI. V was clipped by 0 bases and J by 2 bases; unmatched bases: 12. This CDR3 is built from 18 residues. For the CDR3, the DNA is TGTGCCAGCAGTTACTCGAGGGGGAGCGGGGGCCTTACCTACGAGCAGTACTTC. It yields the protein CASSYSRGSGGLTYEQYF.

The rearrangement joins TRBV5-5 to TRBJ1-2; D possibly corresponds to TRBD1 (6 bases). The CDR3 spans 13 residues. Germline V gene lookup returns CDR1 SGHKS and CDR2 YYEKEE (reference sequence). V lost 3 bases and J 8 bases, leaving 14 bases between the germline ends. The CDR3 DNA reads as TGTGCCAGCAGCTCCAGGGAGGGGGGCGGCTACACCTTC. This translates into CASSSREGGGYTF. The full variable domain, with the rest looked up from reference TRBV5-5 and TRBJ1-2, is DAGVTQSPTHLIKTRGQQVTLRCSPISGHKSVSWYQQVLGQGPQFIFQYYEKEERGRGNFPDRFSARQFPNYSSELNVNALLLGDSALYLCASSSREGGGYTFGSGTRLTVV.

The chain carries TRBV21-1 and TRBJ2-3; the table gives TRBD1 as D, unverified against the DNA. TRBV21-1 is marked as a pseudogene. CDR3 length: 18 residues. CDR3: CASIELEPGQSYTDTQYF. CDR3 sequence (DNA): TGTGCCAGCATAGAGCTTGAACCGGGACAAAGCTACACAGATACGCAGTATTTT.

The chain uses TRBV12-3 or TRBV12-4 and TRBJ1-5; D is unclear. V was clipped by 7 bases and J by 3 bases, with 13 bases between them. The CDR3 length is 14 residues. CDR3 in DNA: TGTGCCAGCAATCCAGACGGCTACAATCAGCCCCAGCATTTT. This codes for CASNPDGYNQPQHF.

In DNA, the CDR3 is TGTGCCAGCAGTGAATCGGTGGGAGCGCACAATGAGCAGTTCTTC. It is translated as CASSESVGAHNEQFF. The chain employs TRBV25-1 and TRBJ2-1; D perhaps matches TRBD2 (5 bases). The CDR3 sequence is 15 residues long. The ends were cut back, 1 base at V and 5 bases at J, with 12 bases in the middle. The germline V gene encodes CDR1 MGHDK and CDR2 SYGVNS.

This clonotype was seen repeatedly, ten times or more. The chain uses TRBV29-1 and TRBJ1-2; TRBD1 is a possible D gene (5 bases). V shed 6 bases and J shed 5 bases, with 10 bases lying between them. This CDR3 has 11 residues. The germline V gene has CDR1 SQVTM and CDR2 ANQGSEA. Here the CDR3 reads CSVRGEYGYTF. CDR3 nucleotides: TGCAGCGTCCGAGGGGAGTATGGCTACACCTTC.

This clonotype was recorded a few times. The V and J genes are TRBV20-1 and TRBJ2-7; 8 bases fit TRBD2. The CDR3 covers 15 residues. With V trimmed by 1 base and J by 0 bases, 5 bases remained unmatched. In germline, CDR1 is DFQATT, CDR2 SNEGSKA (reference sequence). Here the CDR3 DNA reads TGCAGTGCTAGAGTGGTAAGCGGGGGCTCCTACGAGCAGTACTTC. It codes for CSARVVSGGSYEQYF.

This clonotype was counted many times. The CDR3 protein is CASSLDRVTGELFF. As DNA, the CDR3 is TGTGCCAGCAGCTTAGACAGGGTTACCGGGGAGCTGTTTTTT. This chain uses TRBV7-8 with TRBJ2-2; a possible D gene is TRBD1 (6 bases). CDR3 length: 14 amino acids. Between the trimmed V and J ends, which lost 1 base and 5 bases, there was a span of 8 bases. Germline V gene lookup returns CDR1 SGHVS and CDR2 FQNEAQ.

The sample holds a few counts of this clonotype. The CDR3: CASGAAHTEAFF. DNA of the CDR3: TGTGCCAGCGGAGCGGCGCACACTGAAGCTTTCTTT. The chain has TRBV12-3 or TRBV12-4 and TRBJ1-1; no firm D call. V lost 8 bases, J lost 3 bases, and 10 bases lay in between. The CDR3 is made up of 12 amino acids.

This chain joins TRBV3-1 and TRBJ2-6, with TRBD2 as a possible D gene (6 bases). The CDR3 is made up of 16 amino acids. Trimming took off 4 bases at V and 2 bases at J, with 12 bases between the two ends. Germline V gives CDR1 LGHDT, CDR2 YNNKEL (reference sequence). The CDR3 is CASSLTRGAGANVLTF. The CDR3 coding sequence is TGTGCCAGCAGCCTAACGCGGGGCGCTGGGGCCAACGTCCTGACTTTC.

The rearrangement uses TRBV20-1 and TRBJ2-2; 7 bases line up with TRBD2. V shed 3 bases, J shed 2 bases, and the junction held 12 bases outside the gene matches. CDR3 length equals 17 residues. Germline V gene sequence: CDR1 DFQATT, CDR2 SNEGSKA (reference sequence). CDR3 region: CSARTLWASGNTGELFF. The CDR3 coding sequence is TGCAGTGCTAGGACCCTGTGGGCTAGCGGAAACACCGGGGAGCTGTTTTTT.

The chain carries TRBV10-3 and TRBJ2-1; 7 bases match TRBD2. The germline V gene encodes CDR1 ENHRY and CDR2 SYGVKD. This CDR3 spans 16 amino acids. After removal of 6 bases from V and 0 bases from J, the junction contained 8 bases not matched to a gene. The CDR3 here is CAIRQGGTNSYNEQFF. The CDR3 DNA is TGTGCCATCAGGCAAGGCGGGACTAACTCCTACAATGAGCAGTTCTTC.

This clonotype has at least ten counts. This chain uses TRBV29-1 with TRBJ2-7; D is uncertain. This CDR3 has 12 amino acids. Deletions cut 5 bases from V and 1 base from J, with 9 bases between. Germline CDR1 SQVTM, CDR2 ANQGSEA. CDR3 in DNA: TGCAGCGTTCATGACTTTTCCTACGAGCAGTACTTC. This codes for CSVHDFSYEQYF.

The rearrangement uses TRBV12-3 or TRBV12-4 and TRBJ2-5, with 11 bases identical to TRBD2. J was trimmed by 3 bases and V by 7 bases; bases with no gene match: 10. The CDR3 contains 16 residues. The CDR3 DNA reads as TGTGCCAGCACCCCAGGTGATAGCGGGGGGGAAGAGACCCAGTACTTC. Translation gives CASTPGDSGGEETQYF.